One T cell receptor (beta chain) is described in this entry. The antigen remains unidentified. These data belong to a study of T cell therapy after organ transplantation. About the research overall: Up to 6 doses were given at 2-week intervals. Of some ten patients, eight responded clinically and two did not.

The V end was cut by 6 bases, the J end by 0 bases, with 11 bases between. This CDR3 is 14 amino acids long. Germline lookup yields CDR1 MNHNS and CDR2 SASEGT. Noted time point: 20-29 weeks after completion of therapy. Patients were solid-organ transplant recipients with drug-resistant or recurrent cytomegalovirus. Clones were read by immunoSEQ multiplex PCR, and TCRdb kept only the in-frame ones, dropping some. This table has 15,000 or so clones, over 75% appearing once. Whole-study results and caveats: Reconstitution after therapy seemingly combined transferred and product-undetected endogenous clonotypes.

The receptor's source is a human patient who had received a solid organ transplant and had CMV disease. Some T cells may have originated in the graft donor. Here the sequenced sample was CD8+ T cells from blood, taken after autologous CMV-specific T cell therapy. The V and J genes are TRBV6-1 and TRBJ2-5, with D unclear. CDR3 sequence reads: CASSPEMYQETQYF. CDR3 DNA: TGTGCCAGCAGCCCAGAGATGTACCAAGAGACCCAGTACTTC.